Shown below are 11 T cell receptor beta chains from a single sample sequenced in a study of identical twins. TCRdb fed the 5' RACE reads into MiXCR, producing one record per CDR3 protein. The data show roughly 200,000 distinct CDR3 sequences, 15% to 20% seen once. These same records also appear under a second study, on T cells expressing NK-cell markers.

Specimen: CD8+ T cells sorted from blood. These receptors all stem from a woman younger than 35 in good health.

At least ten counts were recorded for this clonotype. CDR3 sequence: CASSLGMVYHTQYF. In DNA, the CDR3 is TGTGCCAGCAGCTTAGGGATGGTCTACCATACGCAGTATTTT. The chain carries TRBV7-9 and TRBJ2-3; no clear D gene. The length of the CDR3 is 14 residues. V was pared by 1 base and J by 7 bases, with 12 bases between. Germline loops: CDR1 SEHNR, CDR2 FQNEAQ (reference sequence).

This clonotype was picked up a small number of times. The rearrangement uses TRBV14 and TRBJ2-1; tentative D call: TRBD1 (5 bases). There are 13 residues in the CDR3. Per germline, CDR1 SGHDN and CDR2 FVKESK. V was shortened by 4 bases and J by 10 bases, with 14 bases between the two germline ends. This chain's CDR3 is CASSRTRAREQFF. The CDR3 DNA reads as TGTGCCAGCAGCCGGACACGGGCAAGAGAGCAGTTCTTC.

The rearrangement joins TRBV6-5 to TRBJ2-3, with D tentatively TRBD1 (5 bases). Germline values: CDR1 MNHEY, CDR2 SVGAGI. The V end was cut by 0 bases, the J end by 0 bases, with 13 bases between. This CDR3 is 17 amino acids long. The CDR3 DNA reads TGTGCCAGCAGTTACTCGACAGCGACAGCTAGCACAGATACGCAGTATTTT. Translation: CASSYSTATASTDTQYF.

The chain links TRBV29-1 to TRBJ2-3, with 7 bases matching TRBD2. V shed 6 bases, J shed 2 bases, and the junction held 17 bases outside the gene matches. The CDR3 loop spans 17 amino acids. CDR1 is SQVTM, CDR2 ANQGSEA, per germline. The CDR3 protein is CSVRVGILGGVTDTQYF. As DNA, the CDR3 is TGCAGCGTCCGTGTCGGGATACTGGGGGGGGTCACAGATACGCAGTATTTT.

The CDR3 reads CASSPRQGRGEQYF. In DNA form, the CDR3 reads TGTGCCAGCAGCCCCAGACAGGGTAGGGGCGAGCAGTACTTC. The V gene is TRBV11-2, the J gene TRBJ2-7; TRBD1 matches at 7 bases. There are 14 residues in the CDR3. CDR1 is SGHAT and CDR2 is FQNNGV in the germline V gene. Trimming took 5 bases from V and 6 from J; bases not matched to a gene: 10.

This clonotype has more than one count but fewer than ten. This rearrangement joins TRBV6-1 to TRBJ2-1, with D perhaps matching TRBD1 (6 bases). The germline gives CDR1 MNHNS, CDR2 SASEGT. The CDR3 covers 14 residues. V lost 7 bases to trimming and J lost 1 base, with 11 bases between them. CDR3 residues: CASKQGESYNEQFF. The CDR3 region has the DNA TGTGCCAGCAAACAGGGAGAATCCTACAATGAGCAGTTCTTC.

This clonotype was detected only a few times. The V gene is TRBV29-1, the J gene TRBJ2-7, with 7 nucleotides matching TRBD2. The length of the CDR3 is 14 residues. Trimming cost V 5 bases and J 6 bases; bases outside gene matches: 13. Germline V gives CDR1 SQVTM, CDR2 ANQGSEA. The CDR3 nucleotides are TGCAGCGTTCGGACTGCCAAGGGAGGGTCCGAGCAGTACTTC. It is translated as CSVRTAKGGSEQYF.

This clonotype was counted between two and nine times. J is TRBJ2-6 and V is TRBV12-3 or TRBV12-4, with 9 bases fitting TRBD1. CDR3 length: 16 residues. V was clipped by 8 bases and J by 1 base; unmatched bases: 6. This CDR3 reads CASDGTGPSGANVLTF. CDR3 DNA: TGTGCCAGCGACGGGACAGGGCCTTCTGGGGCCAACGTCCTGACTTTC.

The chain employs TRBV3-1 and TRBJ2-7; D is possibly TRBD1 or TRBD2 (5 bases each). The CDR3 loop spans 15 amino acids. Trimming shortened V by 10 bases and J by 0 bases, and 19 bases separated the two germline ends. Germline V gives CDR1 LGHDT, CDR2 YNNKEL (reference sequence). The CDR3 bases are TGTGCCACCACCCTCCGGGACCTGAGCTCCTACGAGCAGTACTTC. Translated: CATTLRDLSSYEQYF.

The V gene is TRBV30, the J gene TRBJ1-1; D is possibly TRBD1 (6 bases). This CDR3 region has 14 residues. The V end lost 0 bases, the J end lost 5 bases, and 13 bases lay between the germline ends. CDR1 and CDR2 from the germline V gene are GTSNPN and SVGIG (reference sequence). The CDR3 protein is CAWSVGLRGTEAFF. The CDR3 nucleotides are TGTGCCTGGAGTGTAGGGCTTAGGGGGACTGAAGCTTTCTTT. Full variable domain (rest looked up from reference TRBV30 and TRBJ1-1): SQTIHQWPATLVQPVGSPLSLECTVEGTSNPNLYWYRQAAGRGLQLLFYSVGIGQISSEVPQNLSASRPQDRQFILSSKKLLLSDSGFYLCAWSVGLRGTEAFFGQGTRLTVV.

This clonotype was seen a few times. V gene TRBV6-2 or TRBV6-3 combines with J gene TRBJ2-7; TRBD2 agrees at 9 bases. In germline, CDR1 is MNHEY, CDR2 SVGEGT. The CDR3 length is 14 residues. Trimming took 6 bases from V and 2 from J; bases not matched to a gene: 5. The CDR3 sequence is CASRGGLAPYEQYF. The CDR3 bases are TGTGCCAGCAGGGGAGGACTAGCGCCCTACGAGCAGTACTTC.